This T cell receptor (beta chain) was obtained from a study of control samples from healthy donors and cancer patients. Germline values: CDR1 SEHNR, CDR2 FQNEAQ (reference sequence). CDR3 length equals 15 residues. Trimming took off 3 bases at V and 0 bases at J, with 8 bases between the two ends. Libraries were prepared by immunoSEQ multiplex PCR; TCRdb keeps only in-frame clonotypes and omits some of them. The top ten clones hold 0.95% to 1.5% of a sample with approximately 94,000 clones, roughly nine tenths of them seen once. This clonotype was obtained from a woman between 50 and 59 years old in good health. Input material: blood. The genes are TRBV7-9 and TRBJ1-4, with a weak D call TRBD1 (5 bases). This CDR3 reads CASSFDSSTNEKLFF. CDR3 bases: TGTGCCAGCAGCTTCGACAGTTCAACTAATGAAAAACTGTTTTTT.